Listed below are T cell receptor beta chains from one sample, sequenced in a study of beta chain features in type 1 diabetes. Sequenced by immunoSEQ multiplex PCR; TCRdb stores in-frame clones only, minus some. Of 200,000 to 300,000 clones in the sample, about 20% were seen once. The material sequenced was naive CD4+ T cells from blood. The receptors shown here come from a woman aged 40 to 55 with type 1 diabetes. Each CDR3 is given with its conserved first and last residue. Fields, in order: V gene, J gene, CDR3 protein.

V gene: TRBV7-2
J gene: TRBJ2-4
CDR3 protein: CASSLEWQANIQYF

V gene: TRBV18
J gene: TRBJ1-5
CDR3 protein: CASSPGGQGPHQPQHF

V gene: TRBV7-2
J gene: TRBJ2-1
CDR3 protein: CASSLESGGPYDNEQFF

V gene: TRBV9
J gene: TRBJ2-2
CDR3 protein: CASSVADTYTGELFF

V gene: TRBV10-3
J gene: TRBJ2-7
CDR3 protein: CAIWTGVHEQYF

V gene: TRBV2
J gene: TRBJ2-2
CDR3 protein: CASSSRGTGELFF

V gene: TRBV7-8
J gene: TRBJ2-3
CDR3 protein: CASSSQGAQVSDTQYF

V gene: TRBV30
J gene: TRBJ1-1
CDR3 protein: CAWSVPDRTNTEAFF

V gene: TRBV15
J gene: TRBJ2-3
CDR3 protein: CATSSSPDTQYF

V gene: TRBV28
J gene: TRBJ1-6
CDR3 protein: CASSFWGQVFGSPLHF

V gene: TRBV4-3
J gene: TRBJ1-4
CDR3 protein: CASSFRDRANEKLFF

V gene: TRBV27
J gene: TRBJ2-7
CDR3 protein: CASRGLGTAAQGYEQYF

V gene: TRBV6-5
J gene: TRBJ2-1
CDR3 protein: CASRARGRAGEQFF

V gene: TRBV25-1
J gene: TRBJ2-1
CDR3 protein: CASSDWQGWGEQFF

V gene: TRBV7-9
J gene: TRBJ1-3
CDR3 protein: CASSLAGGGAGNTIYF

V gene: TRBV9
J gene: TRBJ2-5
CDR3 protein: CASSVGSGRAPETQYF

V gene: TRBV29-1
J gene: TRBJ2-7
CDR3 protein: CSVGPRGPTEQYF

V gene: TRBV4-2
J gene: TRBJ2-7
CDR3 protein: CASSQDRDRYNEQYF

V gene: TRBV27
J gene: TRBJ1-1
CDR3 protein: CASSARDSRNTEAFF

V gene: TRBV30
J gene: TRBJ2-5
CDR3 protein: CAWSTKETQYF

V gene: TRBV5-6
J gene: TRBJ1-5
CDR3 protein: CASSFMGQSYSNQPQHF

V gene: TRBV28
J gene: TRBJ2-7
CDR3 protein: CASRSGPYEQYF

V gene: TRBV7-9
J gene: TRBJ2-7
CDR3 protein: CASSLRQGNEQYF

V gene: TRBV7-2
J gene: TRBJ1-5
CDR3 protein: CASSLRGNQPQHF

V gene: TRBV20-1
J gene: TRBJ1-2
CDR3 protein: CSARTGGGYTF

V gene: TRBV23-1
J gene: TRBJ1-1
CDR3 protein: CASSQLGSGNRAEAFF

V gene: TRBV4-1
J gene: TRBJ1-4
CDR3 protein: CASSQEGASGQGIGKLFF

V gene: TRBV5-1
J gene: TRBJ2-2
CDR3 protein: CASSSGTGFTGELFF

V gene: TRBV7-2
J gene: TRBJ2-7
CDR3 protein: CASSLGTSGTYEQYF

V gene: TRBV4-3
J gene: TRBJ2-1
CDR3 protein: CASSQELILAGHEQFF

V gene: TRBV29-1
J gene: TRBJ1-5
CDR3 protein: CSVGGGVDQPQHF

V gene: TRBV28
J gene: TRBJ2-5
CDR3 protein: CASSYRSPETQYF

V gene: TRBV6-5
J gene: TRBJ1-1
CDR3 protein: CASSSGILNTEAFF

V gene: TRBV29-1
J gene: TRBJ2-7
CDR3 protein: CSVEKAAGGDGQYF

V gene: TRBV18
J gene: TRBJ1-5
CDR3 protein: CASSPETGGYQPQHF

V gene: TRBV9
J gene: TRBJ2-3
CDR3 protein: CASSVGGPTDTQYF

V gene: TRBV7-2
J gene: TRBJ2-1
CDR3 protein: CASSFGQLSSYNEQFF

V gene: TRBV4-3
J gene: TRBJ1-1
CDR3 protein: CASSHWTGGANTEAFF

V gene: TRBV19
J gene: TRBJ2-7
CDR3 protein: CASSIPGGNYEQYF

V gene: TRBV10-3
J gene: TRBJ2-1
CDR3 protein: CAISGPSGTPNEQFF

V gene: TRBV4-2
J gene: TRBJ1-5
CDR3 protein: CASSQAQGIDQPQHF

V gene: TRBV7-3
J gene: TRBJ2-1
CDR3 protein: CASSLFGQGSGEQFF

V gene: TRBV19
J gene: TRBJ2-7
CDR3 protein: CASSIDPSRPTYEQYF

V gene: TRBV7-6
J gene: TRBJ2-7
CDR3 protein: CASSLDEASRREQYF

V gene: TRBV28
J gene: TRBJ1-1
CDR3 protein: CASSEGNTEAFF

V gene: TRBV4-2
J gene: TRBJ2-3
CDR3 protein: CASSQDLQGTGTDTQYF

V gene: TRBV28
J gene: TRBJ2-5
CDR3 protein: CASSFVSEVPQETQYF

V gene: TRBV15
J gene: TRBJ2-7
CDR3 protein: CATSRDPAGSYEQYF

V gene: TRBV19
J gene: TRBJ2-7
CDR3 protein: CASSIQAGDYEQYF

V gene: TRBV25-1
J gene: TRBJ1-2
CDR3 protein: CASSRQERGNYGYTF

V gene: TRBV5-1
J gene: TRBJ2-3
CDR3 protein: CASSPEGQPTDTQYF

V gene: TRBV29-1
J gene: TRBJ1-4
CDR3 protein: CSASVTTNEKLFF

V gene: TRBV29-1
J gene: TRBJ2-3
CDR3 protein: CVAGGATDTQYF

V gene: TRBV14
J gene: TRBJ2-1
CDR3 protein: CASSQVGGSSYNEQFF

V gene: TRBV5-1
J gene: TRBJ2-1
CDR3 protein: CASSFSGGNEQFF

V gene: TRBV18
J gene: TRBJ2-6
CDR3 protein: CASSPSVLAFGANVLTF

V gene: TRBV7-2
J gene: TRBJ2-3
CDR3 protein: CASSPTTDTQYF

V gene: TRBV27
J gene: TRBJ2-6
CDR3 protein: CASSPAGLAGAGANVLTF

V gene: TRBV7-2
J gene: TRBJ1-1
CDR3 protein: CASSWGQGNTEAFF

V gene: TRBV10-3
J gene: TRBJ2-7
CDR3 protein: CAISDEGAPNEQYF